This T cell receptor (beta chain) emerged from a study of cytomegalovirus exposure and HLA in healthy donors. The ends were cut back, 0 bases at V and 2 bases at J, with 5 bases in the middle. The germline gives CDR1 SEHNR, CDR2 FQNEAQ (reference sequence). The CDR3 has 14 residues. PCR was performed using 60 Vbeta and 13 Jbeta primers. Only in-frame clones appear in the TCRdb table, and some are missing; sequencing was by immunoSEQ multiplex PCR. The sample yields 75,000 to 100,000 clones, 70% to 80% seen once. This clone was observed a few times. The sample taken for sequencing was PBMCs. The origin of this receptor is a man aged 40-55 years in good health and CMV-seronegative. The V gene is TRBV7-9, the J gene TRBJ2-1; possibly TRBD2 for D (5 bases). The CDR3 DNA sequence: TGTGCCAGCAGCTTAGCGGGAGCCTACAATGAGCAGTTCTTC. Its translation is CASSLAGAYNEQFF. The whole variable domain, remainder taken from reference TRBV7-9 and TRBJ2-1, is DTGVSQNPRHKITKRGQNVTFRCDPISEHNRLYWYRQTLGQGPEFLTYFQNEAQLEKSRLLSDRFSAERPKGSFSTLEIQRTEQGDSAMYLCASSLAGAYNEQFFGPGTRLTVL.